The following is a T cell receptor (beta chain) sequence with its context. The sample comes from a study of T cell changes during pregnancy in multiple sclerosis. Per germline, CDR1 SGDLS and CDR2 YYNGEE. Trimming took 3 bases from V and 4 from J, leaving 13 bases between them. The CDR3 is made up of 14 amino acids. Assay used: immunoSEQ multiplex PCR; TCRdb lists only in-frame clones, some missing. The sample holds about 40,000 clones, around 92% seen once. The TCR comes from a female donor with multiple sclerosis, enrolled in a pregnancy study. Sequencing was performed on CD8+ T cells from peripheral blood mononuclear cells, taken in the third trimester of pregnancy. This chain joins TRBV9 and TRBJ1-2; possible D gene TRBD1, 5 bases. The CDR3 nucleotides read TGTGCCAGCAGCGCCCCGAACGGGGGCTATGGCTACACCTTC. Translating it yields CASSAPNGGYGYTF.